The entry that follows covers one T cell receptor (beta chain) sequence. Its target is not known. The data were taken from a study of blood T cells in healthy people across ages. Study-wide results and caveats: Without sorted subsets, naive and antigen-experienced compartments could not be conclusively compared.

No fewer than 6 million PBMCs went into each sample. Then a second PCR, running about 6 to 11 cycles, was carried out with a sample-barcoded 5' primer and a J-beta primer mix. Template switching added a 12-random-nucleotide identifier to every cDNA molecule. All samples gave at least 3 million CDR3-containing paired-end reads. TCRdb re-analysed the 5' RACE reads in MiXCR, keeping a single row per CDR3 protein. This table has roughly 680,000 distinct CDR3 sequences, 45% to 50% appearing once. V lost 0 bases, J lost 4 bases, and 6 bases stayed unmatched. Germline CDR1 SGHRS, CDR2 YFSETQ. The length of the CDR3 is 16 residues.

The receptor's source is a woman aged 60-75 years in good health. The V gene is TRBV5-1, the J gene TRBJ2-7; 11 bases are a match to TRBD1. The sequenced sample was blood. CDR3 loop: CASSLGWTGGKYEQYF. The CDR3 DNA sequence: TGCGCCAGCAGCTTGGGATGGACAGGGGGCAAGTACGAGCAGTACTTC. Looking up the rest from reference TRBV5-1 and TRBJ2-7 gives the full variable domain: KAGVTQTPRYLIKTRGQQVTLSCSPISGHRSVSWYQQTPGQGLQFLFEYFSETQRNKGNFPGRFSGRQFSNSRSEMNVSTLELGDSALYLCASSLGWTGGKYEQYFGPGTRLTVT.